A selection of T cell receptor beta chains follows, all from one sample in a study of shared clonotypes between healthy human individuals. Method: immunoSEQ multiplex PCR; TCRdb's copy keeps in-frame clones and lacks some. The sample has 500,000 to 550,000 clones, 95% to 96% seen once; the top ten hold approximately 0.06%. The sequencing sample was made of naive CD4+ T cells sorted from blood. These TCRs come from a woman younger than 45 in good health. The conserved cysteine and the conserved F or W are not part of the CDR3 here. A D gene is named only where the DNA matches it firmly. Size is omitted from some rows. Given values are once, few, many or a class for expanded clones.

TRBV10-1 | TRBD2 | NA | ASSATSGDYNEQF
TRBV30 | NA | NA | AWSVRLREGSGNTIY
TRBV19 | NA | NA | ASSIVGQGRETQY
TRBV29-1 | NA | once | SVDIGPSRTEAF
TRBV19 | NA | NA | ASSRDPLGANVLT
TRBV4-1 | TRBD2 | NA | ASSQERGFLSSGANVLT
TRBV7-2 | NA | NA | ASSLQPNQPQH
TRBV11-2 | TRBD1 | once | ASSETGIDAF
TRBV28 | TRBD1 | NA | ASTTTGGGSYEQY
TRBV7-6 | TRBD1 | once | ASSHRGTSTDTQY
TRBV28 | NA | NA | ASSFRGPGETQY
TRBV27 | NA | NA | ASSPRQVPYEQY
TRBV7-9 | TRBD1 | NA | ASSLQGDLPNYGYT
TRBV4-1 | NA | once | ASSQDGGREQY
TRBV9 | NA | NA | ASSVAYGTSSNYGYT
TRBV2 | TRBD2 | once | ASSERGGRGEASKNIQY
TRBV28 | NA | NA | ASSAGDYGYT
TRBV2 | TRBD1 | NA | ASGGQANYEQY
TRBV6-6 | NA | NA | ASSYSLEAQETQY
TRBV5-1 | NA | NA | ASSLRQGPGNEQF
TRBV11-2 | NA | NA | ASSSIGGFSETQY
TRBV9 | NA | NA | ASSVVGGAKETQY
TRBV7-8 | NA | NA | ASSLVRGSYEQY
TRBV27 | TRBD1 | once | ASSFSGGTEAF
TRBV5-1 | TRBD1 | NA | ASSLYGARGQETQY
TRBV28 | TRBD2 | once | ASTEASGSRETQY
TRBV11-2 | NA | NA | ASSLLEYRQF
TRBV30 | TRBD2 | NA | AWSVPTGGGD
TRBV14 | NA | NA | ASSPGFGEQY
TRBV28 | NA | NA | ASTWGVGGNQPQH
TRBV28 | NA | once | ASSLLALAADKDTQY
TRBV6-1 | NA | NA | ASSRQGGEQY
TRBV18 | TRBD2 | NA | ASSPTSGTNEQF
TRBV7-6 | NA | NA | ASSLGGRAYNEQF
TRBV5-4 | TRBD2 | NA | ASSPRTSGKYTGELF
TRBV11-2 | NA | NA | ASSFAQIGTEAF
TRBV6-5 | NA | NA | ASSFTRWGQETQY
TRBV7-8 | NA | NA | ASSRRQMGGNQPQH
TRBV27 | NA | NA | ASRYEGVVKY
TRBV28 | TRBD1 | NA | ASRRPSGTGGRNEQF
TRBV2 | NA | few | ASSALGVGQPQH
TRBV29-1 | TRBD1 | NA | SVGPTGVTEAF
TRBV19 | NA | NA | ASSTGMNLGYT
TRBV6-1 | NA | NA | ASSEVSYNEQF
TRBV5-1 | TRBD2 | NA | ASSLTGGGVYEQY
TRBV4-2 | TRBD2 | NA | ASSQESLAGGLTYEQY
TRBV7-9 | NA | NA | ASSPDRSQEIQY
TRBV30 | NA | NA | AWSVNGKETQY
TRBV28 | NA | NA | ASVQGDYGYT
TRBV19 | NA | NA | ASSSGHLLKRVYGYT
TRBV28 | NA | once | ASSPTSSTGANVLT
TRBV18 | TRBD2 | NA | ASSPRDPRGGPHEQY
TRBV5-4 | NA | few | ASSLWGNEQY
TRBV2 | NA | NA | ASSASPPRGYT
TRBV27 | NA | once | ASSPKGRYYGYT
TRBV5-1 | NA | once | ASSLEGSGYT
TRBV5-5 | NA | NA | ASSLGTSEKLF